The rows below give T cell receptor beta chains drawn from one sample of a study of blood T cell repertoires in COVID-19. The protocol was immunoSEQ multiplex PCR, while the TCRdb copy is restricted to in-frame clones and leaves out a portion. The sample records under 250,000 clones, 65% to 85% being singletons. The sequenced material came from peripheral blood. Receptors originate from a woman in her forties who had recovered from COVID-19. Each CDR3 is given with its conserved first and last residue. Fields, in order: V gene, clone size, CDR3 length, D gene, J gene, CDR3 DNA, CDR3 protein. D genes are given only for firm matches. Expanded clones get a size class; other rows say once, few or many, or leave the size out.

TRBV27	-	18	-	TRBJ1-5	TGTGCCAGCAGTCCCTCTCCCTCCAGCTCAGGCTTCAATCAGCCCCAGCATTTT	CASSPSPSSSGFNQPQHF
TRBV30	-	12	-	TRBJ1-1	TGTGCCTGGAGACGGACTTTTTCTGAAGCTTTCTTT	CAWRRTFSEAFF
TRBV7-6	-	20	TRBD1	TRBJ1-3	TGTGCCAGCAGCCCTCGAACCTGGGACAGCAATTCTCCCTCTGGAAACACCATATATTTT	CASSPRTWDSNSPSGNTIYF
TRBV12-2	-	15	-	TRBJ1-2	TGTGCAAGTCGCTTACTCCCTTTAGTCTTCTATGGCTACACCTTC	CASRLLPLVFYGYTF
TRBV5-1	-	14	-	TRBJ1-1	TGCGCCAGCAGCTTCGCAGGGTTGGACACTGAAGCTTTCTTT	CASSFAGLDTEAFF
TRBV6-5	-	15	TRBD1	TRBJ1-5	TGTGCCAGCATTGGGACAGGGTATAGCAATCAGCCCCAGCATTTT	CASIGTGYSNQPQHF
TRBV7-9	-	13	-	TRBJ1-2	TGTGCCAGCGCTCGAACAGGGTCGGATGGCTACACCTTC	CASARTGSDGYTF
TRBV29-1	-	13	-	TRBJ2-1	TGCAGCGTTAGACAAGGCACCCACAATGAGCAGTTCTTC	CSVRQGTHNEQFF
TRBV7-2	-	15	-	TRBJ1-3	TGTGCCAGCAGCCCACAGGAGAGCTCTGGAAACACCATATATTTT	CASSPQESSGNTIYF
TRBV4-2	-	15	TRBD1	TRBJ1-4	TGTGCCAGCAGCACCGCCAGACAGGGATCAGAAAAACTGTTTTTT	CASSTARQGSEKLFF
TRBV2	-	15	-	TRBJ2-5	TGTGCCAGCAGGGGCAACGGGGGACACCAAGAGACCCAGTACTTC	CASRGNGGHQETQYF
TRBV10-3	once	15	TRBD1	TRBJ2-1	TGTGCCATCAGCACGGACAGGGGATTGGAGGTTGAGCAGTTCTTC	CAISTDRGLEVEQFF
TRBV2	-	14	TRBD1	TRBJ1-1	TGTGCCAGCATCCGGGACAGGACCGACACTGAAGCTTTCTTT	CASIRDRTDTEAFF
TRBV11-2	-	15	-	TRBJ2-7	TGTGCCAGCAGCTTAGATCCCGGCAGGACCTACGAGCAGTACTTC	CASSLDPGRTYEQYF
TRBV6-5	-	13	TRBD1	TRBJ1-1	TGTGCCAGCAGTAAGGACAGGGACACTGAAGCTTTCTTT	CASSKDRDTEAFF
TRBV6-6	-	12	TRBD1	TRBJ1-2	TGTGCCAGCATTTCGACAGGGAATGGCTACACCTTC	CASISTGNGYTF
TRBV14	-	16	-	TRBJ2-5	TGTGCCAGCAGCCAAAGGGGGTCACTTATCCAAGAGACCCAGTACTTC	CASSQRGSLIQETQYF
TRBV5-1	-	14	-	TRBJ1-5	TGCGCCAGCAGCTTGCGAAGTGGAGAACAGCCCCAGCATTTT	CASSLRSGEQPQHF
TRBV9	-	12	-	TRBJ1-1	TGTGCCAGCAGCGTAAGTGCAGGGGAAGCTTTCTTT	CASSVSAGEAFF
TRBV7-2	-	16	TRBD2	TRBJ2-3	TGTGCCAGCAGCTCCGTACGGGGGGGTAGCACAGATACGCAGTATTTT	CASSSVRGGSTDTQYF
TRBV5-1	-	14	TRBD2	TRBJ2-1	TGCGCCAGCCGCCTGAGCGGGGGTATCAATGAGCAGTTCTTC	CASRLSGGINEQFF
TRBV28	-	15	TRBD1	TRBJ1-6	TGTGCCAGCAGTCCTACAGGGGGGGGGCCTTCACCCCTCCACTTT	CASSPTGGGPSPLHF
TRBV27	-	13	TRBD1	TRBJ1-2	TGTGCCAGCAGTTGGACAGGGGGCGGTGGCTACACCTTC	CASSWTGGGGYTF
TRBV29-1	-	13	TRBD1	TRBJ1-5	TGCAGCGTAGGGACAGGGCGTACTCAGCCCCAGCATTTT	CSVGTGRTQPQHF
TRBV25-1	-	17	TRBD1	TRBJ1-1	TGTGCCAGCAGTGATCTCCTTGGGGACAGTGTGGGGACTGAAGCTTTCTTT	CASSDLLGDSVGTEAFF
TRBV20-1	-	11	-	TRBJ2-3	TGCAGTGCCGGAGAAGTGGATACGCAGTATTTT	CSAGEVDTQYF
TRBV11-3	few	15	-	TRBJ2-7	TGTGCCAGCAGCCCCATCCAGGGTATTTCCTACGAGCAGTACTTC	CASSPIQGISYEQYF
TRBV12-3/TRBV12-4	-	13	-	TRBJ2-7	TGTGCCAGCAGTTTAGCGCGGGGCTACGAGCAGTACTTC	CASSLARGYEQYF
TRBV11-3	-	12	-	TRBJ1-1	TGTGCCAGCAGCCCGAGGGCGACTGAAGCTTTCTTT	CASSPRATEAFF
TRBV5-1	once	16	-	TRBJ2-5	TGCGCCAGCAGCTTGGGGCTTGGGAGCGGCCAAGAGACCCAGTACTTC	CASSLGLGSGQETQYF
TRBV3-1/TRBV3-2	-	12	-	TRBJ1-5	TGTGCCAGCAGCCAAGAAGCTCAGCCCCAGCATTTT	CASSQEAQPQHF
TRBV27	-	16	-	TRBJ2-1	TGTGCCAGCAGTACCCTATTGGGTGGAGCCCATGATGAGCAGTTCTTC	CASSTLLGGAHDEQFF
TRBV6-5	-	15	-	TRBJ1-6	TGTGCCAGCAGTTACTCCACGGGGGAGTATTCACCCCTCCACTTT	CASSYSTGEYSPLHF
TRBV7-2	-	14	-	TRBJ1-1	TGTGCCAGCAGCTTAGGGGGAGGAACAACTGAAGCTTTCTTT	CASSLGGGTTEAFF
TRBV3-1/TRBV3-2	-	14	TRBD1	TRBJ2-1	TGTGCCAGCAGCCACCGGGACAGGGCCAATGAGCAGTTCTTC	CASSHRDRANEQFF
TRBV4-2	-	14	-	TRBJ2-7	TGTGCCAGCAGCCAAGATGCGGGGCCCTACGAGCAGTACTTC	CASSQDAGPYEQYF
TRBV3-1/TRBV3-2	-	15	-	TRBJ1-2	TGTGCCAGCAGCCCCGGGCAGGGTCCATTCCATGGCTACACCTTC	CASSPGQGPFHGYTF
TRBV5-4	few	13	-	TRBJ2-7	TGTGCCAGCAGCTTGGGTCAGGGGAACGAGCAGTACTTC	CASSLGQGNEQYF
TRBV19	-	15	-	TRBJ2-6	TGTGCCAGTAGTCCGACAGGTGCTGGGGCCAACGTCCTGACTTTC	CASSPTGAGANVLTF
TRBV27	-	17	TRBD1	TRBJ2-3	TGTGCCAGCAGTTACATCGGGACAGGTCCACGCACAGATACGCAGTATTTT	CASSYIGTGPRTDTQYF
TRBV7-9	-	13	TRBD1	TRBJ1-1	TGTGCCAGCACCCTACAGGGGGACACTGAAGCTTTCTTT	CASTLQGDTEAFF
TRBV19	-	15	-	TRBJ2-2	TGTGCCAGTAGTATTTTGGGGGGGCGAGACGGGGAGCTGTTTTTT	CASSILGGRDGELFF
TRBV6-5	-	14	TRBD1	TRBJ1-1	TGTGCCAGCGCATTTACAGGGGGGGACACTGAAGCTTTCTTT	CASAFTGGDTEAFF
TRBV28	-	14	-	TRBJ2-7	TGTGCCAGCAGGCAGGGGGGCCCCACCTACGAGCAGTACTTC	CASRQGGPTYEQYF
TRBV7-2	-	14	TRBD1	TRBJ1-1	TGTGCCAGCAGCTTGGACAGGCCAAACACTGAAGCTTTCTTT	CASSLDRPNTEAFF
TRBV7-2	-	14	-	TRBJ2-3	TGTGCCAGCAGCTTCAGGGGTACCACAGATACGCAGTATTTT	CASSFRGTTDTQYF
TRBV30	-	15	-	TRBJ1-4	TGTGCCTGGAGTGTTAGTACGGTGGTTAATGAAAAACTGTTTTTT	CAWSVSTVVNEKLFF
TRBV10-1	once	15	TRBD1	TRBJ2-2	TGCGCCAGCAGTGAGCGGACAGGAATCACCGGGGAGCTGTTTTTT	CASSERTGITGELFF
TRBV7-9	-	15	TRBD1	TRBJ2-1	TGTGCCAGCAGCATGGACAGGGCAACCTACAATGAGCAGTTCTTC	CASSMDRATYNEQFF
TRBV3-1/TRBV3-2	-	15	-	TRBJ1-4	TGTGCCAGCAGCCATTTTCAGCGGGGTGAAGAAAAACTGTTTTTT	CASSHFQRGEEKLFF
TRBV5-1	few	12	-	TRBJ1-5	TGCGCCAGCAGGCTAAACCAGGGGTACCAGCATTTT	CASRLNQGYQHF
TRBV29-1	-	15	-	TRBJ2-1	TGCAGCGTTGTGCCAACTACGAGCTCCTACAATGAGCAGTTCTTC	CSVVPTTSSYNEQFF
TRBV27	-	13	-	TRBJ2-3	TGTGCCAGCAGTTTAAGGCAGGGTGGCACGCAGTATTTT	CASSLRQGGTQYF
TRBV15	-	16	TRBD1	TRBJ1-2	TGTGCCACCAGCAGAGACCGGGGACAGGGTATTAATGGCTACACCTTC	CATSRDRGQGINGYTF